The 10 T cell receptor beta chains below come from one sample, sequenced in a study of type 1 regulatory T cells. Their target antigens are unknown. TCRdb recomputed calls from the reads with MiXCR, one row per CDR3 protein. The table has 60,000 to 80,000 distinct CDR3 sequences, approximately 64% seen once; the top ten hold 7.6%. What was sequenced was cultured T cells, either the whole culture or a sorted T cell fraction (not recorded which). The sample's subset: Tr1-enriched cell product generated in vitro against host alloantigens. These receptors were obtained from a human donor in good health.

The chain joins TRBV13 to TRBJ2-7, with D possibly matching TRBD2 (5 bases). Trimming removed 0 bases from V and 3 bases from J, with 9 bases in between. Germline loops: CDR1 PRHDT, CDR2 FYEKMQ (reference sequence). The CDR3 contains 14 residues. The CDR3: CASSLGREGYEQYF. CDR3 coding DNA: TGTGCCAGCAGCTTAGGACGGGAAGGCTACGAGCAGTACTTC.

V gene TRBV27 combines with J gene TRBJ1-2, with 12 bases aligning to TRBD1. V trimming: 5 bases; J trimming: 4 bases; junction bases outside the gene matches: 11. This CDR3 contains 17 residues. Looked up from germline, CDR1 is MNHEY and CDR2 is SMNVEV (reference sequence). The CDR3 protein is CASSITGTGGRIYGYTF. In DNA form, the CDR3 reads TGTGCCAGCAGTATTACCGGGACAGGGGGCAGAATCTATGGCTACACCTTC.

The chain has TRBV5-1 and TRBJ1-4, with D maybe TRBD1 (5 bases). The CDR3 is 15 amino acids. Germline V gives CDR1 SGHRS, CDR2 YFSETQ. V lost 3 bases to trimming and J lost 4 bases, with 13 bases between them. The chain's CDR3 is CASSWGSDSNEKLFF. The CDR3 DNA reads TGCGCCAGCAGCTGGGGGTCCGACAGTAATGAAAAACTGTTTTTT.

V is TRBV2 and J is TRBJ1-1; D unresolved. The CDR3 sequence is 12 residues long. Germline lookup yields CDR1 SNHLY and CDR2 FYNNEI. The V end was cut by 1 base, the J end by 7 bases, with 7 bases between. The CDR3 reads CASSEGLREAFF. CDR3 nucleotide sequence: TGTGCCAGCAGTGAAGGGCTTCGTGAAGCTTTCTTT.

The genes are TRBV12-3 or TRBV12-4 and TRBJ1-1; 7 nucleotides match TRBD1. The CDR3 consists of 12 residues. V dropped 8 bases and J dropped 6; count of bases not matched to a gene: 6. The CDR3 DNA sequence: TGTGCCAGCGTAAAAGGGACAGCTGAAGCTTTCTTT. This sequence encodes CASVKGTAEAFF.

This clonotype was counted between two and nine times. This sequence joins TRBV5-1 and TRBJ2-1, with 12 bases that match TRBD2. Unmatched junction bases numbered 2, after V lost 4 bases and J lost 0 bases. The CDR3 sequence is 16 residues long. CDR1 is SGHRS and CDR2 is YFSETQ in the germline V gene. The CDR3: CASSRTSGTSYNEQFF. DNA of the CDR3: TGCGCCAGCAGCCGGACTAGCGGGACCTCCTACAATGAGCAGTTCTTC.

The chain links TRBV9 to TRBJ2-3; possibly TRBD1 or TRBD2 for D (6 bases each). The CDR3 is made up of 15 amino acids. CDR1 is SGDLS and CDR2 is YYNGEE in the germline V gene. V lost 3 bases, J lost 4 bases, and 15 bases lay in between. The CDR3 coding sequence is TGTGCCAGCAGCGACGGGGGCCTAGCACCAGATACGCAGTATTTT. It is translated as CASSDGGLAPDTQYF. Using reference TRBV9 and TRBJ2-3 for the parts outside the CDR3, the full variable domain is DSGVTQTPKHLITATGQRVTLRCSPRSGDLSVYWYQQSLDQGLQFLIQYYNGEERAKGNILERFSAQQFPDLHSELNLSSLELGDSALYFCASSDGGLAPDTQYFGPGTRLTVL.

The chain joins TRBV20-1 to TRBJ2-5; TRBD2 matches at 8 bases. This CDR3 is 15 amino acids long. Germline V CDR1 and CDR2: DFQATT, SNEGSKA (reference sequence). Losses at the gene ends were 0 bases for V and 4 bases for J; bases not matched to a gene: 7. CDR3: CSARDPTSGAETQYF. The CDR3 DNA reads as TGCAGTGCTAGAGATCCCACTAGCGGAGCAGAGACCCAGTACTTC.

The gene calls are TRBV27 and TRBJ2-7; D is unclear. CDR3 length: 15 residues. Trimming removed 2 bases from V and 2 bases from J, with 13 bases in between. CDR1 is MNHEY and CDR2 is SMNVEV in the germline V gene (reference sequence). CDR3 coding DNA: TGTGCCAGCAGTTTAGTAGGTGCCCCAGCCTACGAGCAGTACTTC. This gives the protein CASSLVGAPAYEQYF.

V usage is TRBV20-1 and J usage is TRBJ1-6, with 8 bases lining up with TRBD1. Germline CDR1 is DFQATT and CDR2 is SNEGSKA (reference sequence). This CDR3 is built from 15 residues. V gave up 0 bases and J gave up 7 bases; unmatched junction bases: 5. CDR3 amino acids: CSARDRRTGNSPLHF. CDR3 nucleotide sequence: TGCAGTGCTAGAGATCGCAGGACAGGGAATTCACCCCTCCACTTT.